Each of the 19 T cell receptor beta chains below was sequenced from the same sample in a study of T cell responses to AZD1222 COVID-19 vaccine. The method was immunoSEQ multiplex PCR; TCRdb's version includes in-frame clones alone and lacks a portion of them. Here the sample spans 93,000 or so clones, 75% to 95% being singletons. The specimen comprised peripheral blood, sampled on day 0 of AZD1222 vaccination. The origin of the receptors is an adult in good health.

The chain has TRBV28 and TRBJ2-2; 8 nucleotides line up with TRBD1. The junction had 6 bases not matched to a gene; V was cut back by 2 bases and J by 4 bases. Germline V gene data show CDR1 as MDHEN and CDR2 as SYDVKM. This CDR3 contains 16 residues. In nucleotides, the CDR3 is TGTGCCAGCAGTTTAGTGGGACAGGCCTTCACCGGGGAGCTGTTTTTT. This encodes CASSLVGQAFTGELFF.

This rearrangement joins TRBV11-2 to TRBJ2-7, with 9 bases that match TRBD1. CDR3 length equals 15 residues. CDR1 is SGHAT and CDR2 is FQNNGV in the germline V gene. The ends lost 4 bases at V and 3 bases at J; junction bases unmatched: 7. This CDR3 is CASSSAGQGRYEQYF. The CDR3 coding sequence is TGTGCCAGCAGCTCAGCCGGACAGGGGCGCTACGAGCAGTACTTC.

The V and J genes are TRBV28 and TRBJ1-1; D might be TRBD1 (6 bases). The CDR3 runs 12 residues. Looked up from germline, CDR1 is MDHEN and CDR2 is SYDVKM. V was shortened by 6 bases and J by 11 bases, with 16 bases between the two germline ends. The CDR3 DNA follows: TGTGCCAGCAGCACCGGGACAATCACGGCTTTCTTT. Translation: CASSTGTITAFF. Supplemented by reference TRBV28 and TRBJ1-1, the full variable domain reads DVKVTQSSRYLVKRTGEKVFLECVQDMDHENMFWYRQDPGLGLRLIYFSYDVKMKEKGDIPEGYSVSREKKERFSLILESASTNQTSMYLCASSTGTITAFFGQGTRLTVV.

This clone has only a few counts. The rearrangement joins TRBV28 to TRBJ1-4, with 7 bases aligning to TRBD1. This CDR3 contains 14 residues. Germline V gene lookup returns CDR1 MDHEN and CDR2 SYDVKM. The ends lost 6 bases at V and 8 bases at J; junction bases unmatched: 9. DNA of the CDR3: TGTGCCAGCAGGTCGGCCGGGACAGTCGAAAAACTGTTTTTT. Encoded protein: CASRSAGTVEKLFF.

The chain combines TRBV5-4 with TRBJ2-1, with D hard to call. The germline V and J ends were trimmed by 0 bases and 4 bases, with 5 bases remaining between them. In germline, CDR1 is SGHNT, CDR2 YYREEE (reference sequence). This CDR3 contains 13 residues. CDR3 loop: CASSLDRYNEQFF. The CDR3 region has the DNA TGTGCCAGCAGCTTGGACAGATACAATGAGCAGTTCTTC.

In this sample, this clone turned up once. CDR3 residues: CASSNPAGGSRYTQYF. The CDR3 nucleotides are TGTGCCAGTAGCAACCCAGCGGGAGGATCCAGATATACGCAGTATTTT. This chain joins TRBV19 and TRBJ2-3; TRBD2 matches 9 bases. Germline values: CDR1 LNHDA, CDR2 SQIVND (reference sequence). The CDR3 is 16 residues long. V shed 6 bases and J 7 bases; nucleotides not matched to a gene: 14.

The chain combines TRBV28 with TRBJ1-2; D remains ambiguous. V was shortened by 4 bases and J by 4 bases, with 1 base between the two germline ends. From germline, CDR1 is MDHEN and CDR2 SYDVKM. The CDR3 is 10 amino acids. The CDR3 loop is CASSSYGYTF. Here the CDR3 DNA reads TGTGCCAGCAGTTCCTATGGCTACACCTTC.

The rearrangement links TRBV18 to TRBJ2-7; D is perhaps TRBD1 (5 bases). In germline, CDR1 is KGHSH, CDR2 LQKENI. The CDR3 totals 15 residues. Trimming took 5 bases from V and 5 from J, leaving 19 bases between them. The chain's CDR3 is CASSNQGVSRHEQYF. Written as DNA, the CDR3 is TGTGCCAGCTCAAACCAGGGCGTATCGAGGCACGAGCAGTACTTC.

This clone was counted only a few times. This rearrangement joins TRBV7-3 to TRBJ2-1, with D perhaps TRBD2 (6 bases). The germline gives CDR1 SGHTA, CDR2 FQGTGA. There are 19 residues in the CDR3. Trimming took 5 bases from V and 2 from J, leaving 25 bases between them. CDR3 DNA: TGTGCCAGCAGCCGGCTAGCGCCTTCGTTAGGGGCCCCCTACAATGAGCAGTTCTTC. Protein sequence: CASSRLAPSLGAPYNEQFF.

This chain uses TRBV7-3 with TRBJ2-7, with D possibly matching TRBD1 (6 bases). The CDR3 consists of 13 residues. V was trimmed by 3 bases and J by 4 bases, leaving 10 bases between them. Germline CDR1 and CDR2: SGHTA and FQGTGA. CDR3 DNA sequence: TGTGCCAGCAGCTTCTTAACAGGGTACGAGCAGTACTTC. Protein product: CASSFLTGYEQYF. The whole variable domain, filled in from reference TRBV7-3 and TRBJ2-7, reads GAGVSQTPSNKVTEKGKYVELRCDPISGHTALYWYRQSLGQGPEFLIYFQGTGAADDSGLPNDRFFAVRPEGSVSTLKIQRTERGDSAVYLCASSFLTGYEQYFGPGTRLTVT.

The chain links TRBV7-6 to TRBJ2-1; D might be TRBD2 (6 bases). V lost 0 bases and J lost 9, with 15 bases in between. CDR3 length: 15 amino acids. CDR1 and CDR2 (germline): SGHVS, FNYEAQ. The CDR3 coding sequence is TGTGCCAGCAGCTTAGCCGGGACTGATGGAGGTGAGCAGTTCTTC. Protein product: CASSLAGTDGGEQFF.

This chain joins TRBV20-1 and TRBJ2-1; no firm D call. CDR3 size: 10 residues. Trimming left V 7 bases short and J 5 bases short, with 6 bases between. The germline gives CDR1 DFQATT, CDR2 SNEGSKA (reference sequence). As DNA, the CDR3 is TGCAGTGTCCGGCACAATGAGCAGTTCTTC. Protein sequence: CSVRHNEQFF.

V is TRBV7-3 and J is TRBJ2-5; 12 bases match TRBD1. Trimming at V came to 1 base and at J to 4 bases, leaving 4 bases not matched to a gene. CDR3 length equals 16 residues. CDR1 and CDR2 from the germline V gene are SGHTA and FQGTGA. This CDR3 reads CASSLKGQGALETQYF. In DNA, the CDR3 is TGTGCCAGCAGCTTAAAGGGACAGGGGGCTTTAGAGACCCAGTACTTC.

V is TRBV7-2 and J is TRBJ2-1; D is ambiguous. Between the trimmed V and J ends, which lost 3 bases and 8 bases, there was a span of 11 bases. The germline CDR1 and CDR2 sequences are SGHTA and FQGNSA. The CDR3 has 13 amino acids. The CDR3 sequence: CASSLNTLHEQFF. In DNA, the CDR3 is TGTGCCAGCAGCTTGAATACATTACATGAGCAGTTCTTC.

CDR3 DNA sequence: TGTGCCAGCAGCCCAGCGGGGGAAGCTTTCTTT. It codes for CASSPAGEAFF. The chain has TRBV3-1 (or the pseudogene TRBV3-2) and TRBJ1-1; D gene unclear. The CDR3 totals 11 residues. Trimming left V 4 bases short and J 8 bases short, with 8 bases between. Germline loops: CDR1 LGHDT, CDR2 YNNKEL (reference sequence).

The V call is TRBV3-1 (or the pseudogene TRBV3-2), the J call TRBJ2-7; D is uncertain. CDR1 and CDR2 from the germline V gene are LGHDT and YNNKEL (reference sequence). This CDR3 region has 13 residues. With 2 bases removed from V and 5 bases from J, the gap between germline ends came to 10 bases. In nucleotides, the CDR3 is TGTGCCAGCAGCCAACGGGTGGCGCACGAGCAGTACTTC. Amino acid sequence: CASSQRVAHEQYF.

The chain has TRBV5-1 and TRBJ2-1; D tentatively fits TRBD1 or TRBD2 (5 bases each). The V and J ends lost 3 bases and 12 bases respectively, with 13 bases between them. Germline loops: CDR1 SGHRS, CDR2 YFSETQ. The CDR3 runs 12 residues. The CDR3 sequence: CASSWDDQGQFF. The CDR3 region has the DNA TGCGCCAGCAGCTGGGACGACCAGGGGCAGTTCTTC.

The rearrangement uses TRBV28 and TRBJ1-3; the D gene is possibly TRBD1 (5 bases). V lost 6 bases and J lost 0, with 12 bases in between. The CDR3 covers 15 residues. The germline CDR1 and CDR2 sequences are MDHEN and SYDVKM. The CDR3 spells CASRKGLPSGNTIYF. CDR3 coding DNA: TGTGCCAGCAGGAAGGGACTGCCCTCTGGAAACACCATATATTTT.

The V gene is TRBV21-1, the J gene TRBJ2-7. TRBV21-1 is given as a pseudogene. The CDR3 length is 13 residues. The CDR3 DNA is TGTGCCAGCTCGGGCAGAGTGACCTACGAGCAGTACTTC. It encodes CASSGRVTYEQYF.